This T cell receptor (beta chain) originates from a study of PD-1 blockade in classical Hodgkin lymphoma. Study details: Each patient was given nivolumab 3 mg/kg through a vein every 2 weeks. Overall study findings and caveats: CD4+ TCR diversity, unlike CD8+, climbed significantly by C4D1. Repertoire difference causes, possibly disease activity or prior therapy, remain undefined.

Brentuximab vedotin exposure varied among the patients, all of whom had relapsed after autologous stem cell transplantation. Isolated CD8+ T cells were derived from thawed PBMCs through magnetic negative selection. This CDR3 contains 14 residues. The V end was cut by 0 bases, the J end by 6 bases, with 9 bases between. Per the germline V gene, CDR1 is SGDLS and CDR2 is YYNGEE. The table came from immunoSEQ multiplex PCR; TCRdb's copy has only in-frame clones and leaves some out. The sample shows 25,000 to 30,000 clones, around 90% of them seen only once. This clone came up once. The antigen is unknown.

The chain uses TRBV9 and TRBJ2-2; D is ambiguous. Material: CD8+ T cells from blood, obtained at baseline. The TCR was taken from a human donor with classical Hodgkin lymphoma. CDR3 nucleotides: TGTGCCAGCAGCGTAGAAGGCCTTTCCGGGGAGCTGTTTTTT. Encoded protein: CASSVEGLSGELFF.